Sequencing of this T cell receptor (beta chain) was carried out in a study of shared clonotypes between healthy human individuals (dated by TCRdb to the early 2020s). Context from the whole study: The cohort comprised two women and a few men aged 18 to 49 years. To increase sequencing depth and limit assay-specific biases, different laboratories used diverse techniques to prepare libraries and sequence TCR repertoires. For each donor, CD4 naive and CD4 memory were each given three plates, CD8 naive was given two plates, and CD8 memory was given one plate. To estimate repertoire size and how much clonotype sharing occurs between individuals, the study deeply sequenced the blood TCR repertoires of several healthy adults. Per donor, leukapheresis produced somewhere between about 0.94 and 10 billion PBMCs. Findings and caveats that apply to the study as a whole: Because the study included a small number of donors, the genetic and exposure-history diversity represented was limited. Higher generation probabilities were observed for clonotypes shared by all four sorted-subset donors than for non-shared clonotypes. Larger estimated clonotype richness was generally found for naive subsets than for memory subsets. Based on pairwise subsampling, the degree of clonotype sharing among donors was expected to be affected by sequencing depth. Incomplete sequencing was indicated by rarefaction of sorted-subset datasets, despite the large sequencing depth. Sampling was restricted to blood, and TCR repertoires in tissue are likely to differ from TCR repertoires in blood. Across a handful of donors, about 5.2% of naive CD4, roughly 3.3% of naive CD8, approximately 2.5% of memory CD4, and 0.4% to 0.45% of memory CD8 clonotypes were shared.

Using the deep immunoSEQ assay, TCR CDR3 regions were amplified from genomic DNA by multiplex PCR. Extracted genomic DNA from each cell subset was distributed evenly across all wells of several immunoSEQ 96-well plates, and each plate was treated as a replicate. Each replicate PCR for sorted subsets received around 0.2 ug genomic DNA, equal to roughly 29,000 T cell genomes. The purified libraries were quantified using a Qubit 3.0 fluorometer, sized with a Bioanalyzer 2100, and then quantified again using the KAPA Library Quantification kit. Each immunoSEQ 96-well plate was sequenced on its own single-read 150-cycle Illumina NextSeq 550 flow cell. The study's own analysis went as follows. The immunoSEQ output contained only junctional sequences without quality scores, so filtering could not match that applied to full-length reads. To assign V/J genes and CDR3, sequences were annotated using PyIR, a Python wrapper for IgBLAST v1.9, with IMGT germline references. Reads with weak V/J assignments (E-value above 1e-6), missing CDR3, stop codons, out-of-frame junctions, or ambiguous translated residues were removed. V3J clonotypes were defined as sequences sharing the same inferred V gene, J gene, and CDR3 amino acid sequence. Percentage overlap between repertoires was computed as shared unique clonotypes divided by the size of the smaller repertoire. Repertoire richness was assessed with RTK rarefaction, the Chao1 estimator, and Recon v2.1 estimates of unobserved clonotypes. Generation probabilities for all TCRbeta clonotypes obtained by the gDNA method from a handful of donors were computed using OLGA. Sourced from immuneACCESS, this table was stored by TCRdb with only in-frame sequences that have V and J called. A share of the clones is absent; for the studies checked, an unresolved V gene accounts for under half, and the remainder has no known explanation. V and J calls and clone size come straight from that table; D and trimming were deduced from the DNA. Here the sample has about 2,500,000 clones; roughly nine tenths occur a single time. Of the sample, over 0.12% falls within the top ten clones.

Donors were healthy HIV-negative adults with no recently reported acute infections or vaccinations. Only Caucasian adults living in Nashville, Tennessee, USA were represented among the donors. CD4+ T cells were enriched through magnetic negative selection, after which naive cells were positively selected on CD45RA and the remaining negative fraction served as the memory subset. Blood was collected by leukapheresis, and PBMCs were isolated by Ficoll-Histopaque density gradient centrifugation and then cryopreserved in liquid nitrogen vapor phase. Analytical flow cytometry was used to check the purity and quantity of each magnetically sorted T cell population. Each sorted fraction had its genomic DNA isolated and then quantified by UV absorbance on a Nanodrop 2000c. Of note for this clone: The target of this receptor is not known. The record has no base qualities; no much larger clone is one base away.

The CDR3, cysteine through phenylalanine, is 14 amino acids long. The CDR3 DNA has 42 bases and is translated from base 1. Germline trimming: 1 base from V, 3 bases from J; junction bases outside gene matches: 1. The germline V gene yields WSHSY for CDR1 and SAAADI for CDR2. The sequence joins TRBV10-2 to TRBJ2-3; TRBD1 fits 7 bases in the junction. This clonotype was obtained from a man between 18 and 29 years old in good health. The sequenced sample was naive CD4+ T cells sorted from blood. Explained via the paper, the cell subset or site label denotes: CD45RA+ positively selected. The CDR3 protein sequence reads: CASSEWGQTDTQYF. The DNA is TGCGCCAGCAGTGAGTGGGGACAGACAGATACGCAGTATTTT.